What follows are 11 T cell receptor beta chains derived from one specimen sequenced in a study of radiation and T cells in renal cell carcinoma. Clones were sequenced by immunoSEQ multiplex PCR, and TCRdb holds only the in-frame ones, with some missing. The sample lists 95,000 to 150,000 clones, roughly 80% occurring once. The time point: baseline pretreatment blood. Stated treatment: 15 Gy SBRT to primary tumor, nephrectomy 4 weeks later. Source: blood, taken from a patient whose treatment included radiotherapy and nephrectomy. All receptors come from a woman aged 60 to 75 with renal cell carcinoma.

The V and J genes are TRBV14 and TRBJ1-1; TRBD1 matches 8 bases. This CDR3 contains 17 residues. Losses at the gene ends were 5 bases for V and 4 bases for J; bases not matched to a gene: 15. The V gene's germline CDR1 is SGHDN and CDR2 FVKESK. The CDR3 region is CASSMGTGWLQSTEAFF. The CDR3, as DNA: TGTGCCAGCAGCATGGGGACAGGTTGGTTACAGAGCACTGAAGCTTTCTTT. Supplemented by reference TRBV14 and TRBJ1-1, the full variable domain reads EAGVTQFPSHSVIEKGQTVTLRCDPISGHDNLYWYRRVMGKEIKFLLHFVKESKQDESGMPNNRFLAERTGGTYSTLKVQPAELEDSGVYFCASSMGTGWLQSTEAFFGQGTRLTVV.

The chain uses TRBV7-2 and TRBJ2-3; the D is unclear. The V end was cut by 4 bases, the J end by 4 bases, with 9 bases between. The CDR3 is made up of 13 amino acids. Germline lookup yields CDR1 SGHTA and CDR2 FQGNSA. CDR3 amino acids: CASSWSGADTQYF. CDR3 bases: TGTGCCAGCAGCTGGAGTGGGGCAGATACGCAGTATTTT.

The DNA of the CDR3 is TGCAGTGGACGGACTGACTACGAGCAGTACTTC. As protein: CSGRTDYEQYF. The rearrangement links TRBV20-1 to TRBJ2-7, with D maybe TRBD2 (5 bases). CDR3 size: 11 residues. Trimming cost V 7 bases and J 3 bases, with 10 bases left between them. The germline gives CDR1 DFQATT, CDR2 SNEGSKA (reference sequence).

This sequence joins TRBV28 and TRBJ1-3, with 7 bases aligning to TRBD1. This CDR3 has 15 amino acids. With V trimmed by 4 bases and J by 8 bases, 11 bases remained unmatched. CDR1 is MDHEN and CDR2 is SYDVKM in the germline V gene. CDR3 nucleotides: TGTGCCAGCAGTTCCTGGACAGGAAAGGAGGACACCATATATTTT. This codes for CASSSWTGKEDTIYF. The full variable domain, in which reference TRBV28 and TRBJ1-3 provide the parts outside the CDR3, is DVKVTQSSRYLVKRTGEKVFLECVQDMDHENMFWYRQDPGLGLRLIYFSYDVKMKEKGDIPEGYSVSREKKERFSLILESASTNQTSMYLCASSSWTGKEDTIYFGEGSWLTVV.

The V and J genes are TRBV21-1 and TRBJ2-7; no check of the table's D call, TRBD1, against the DNA was made. TRBV21-1 is annotated as a pseudogene. The CDR3 length is 16 residues. This CDR3 is CASTLRTGTGTYEQYF. CDR3 coding DNA: TGTGCCAGCACCCTAAGAACCGGGACAGGGACCTACGAGCAGTACTTC.

This chain uses TRBV6-6 with TRBJ1-6, with 11 bases identical to TRBD1. J lost 6 bases, V lost 9 bases, and 7 bases had no gene match. CDR1 MNHNY and CDR2 SVGAGI come from the germline V gene (reference sequence). This CDR3 has 15 amino acids. This CDR3 reads CASEAGQGVNSPLHF. The CDR3 DNA is TGTGCCAGTGAAGCGGGACAGGGGGTTAATTCACCCCTCCACTTT.

The sample holds one count of this clone. The V call is TRBV5-1, the J call TRBJ2-7, with TRBD1 matching 7 bases. Germline CDR1 is SGHRS and CDR2 is YFSETQ. The CDR3 sequence is 12 residues long. Losses at the gene ends were 4 bases for V and 2 bases for J; bases not matched to a gene: 0. This CDR3 is CASSTGAYEQYF. DNA of the CDR3: TGCGCCAGCAGCACAGGGGCCTACGAGCAGTACTTC.

A few counts support this clone. V is TRBV4-1 and J is TRBJ1-5; no clear D. The CDR3 is 14 amino acids. V was pared by 4 bases and J by 0 bases, with 7 bases between. CDR1 is MGHRA and CDR2 is YSYEKL in the germline V gene. Here the CDR3 reads CASSLTASNQPQHF. The CDR3 DNA reads TGCGCCAGCAGCCTAACAGCTAGCAATCAGCCCCAGCATTTT.

This chain joins TRBV29-1 and TRBJ2-6; TRBD1 matches 7 bases. Germline CDR1 reads SQVTM; CDR2 reads ANQGSEA. CDR3 length: 14 residues. The junction had 4 bases not matched to a gene; V was cut back by 6 bases and J by 2 bases. The CDR3 nucleotides read TGCAGCGTGCTCCAGGGGGCTGGGGCCAACGTCCTGACTTTC. Translation: CSVLQGAGANVLTF.

V and J are TRBV5-1 and TRBJ1-6; 8 bases line up with TRBD1. V lost 4 bases to trimming and J lost 5 bases; unmatched junction nucleotides: 8. CDR1 and CDR2 (germline): SGHRS, YFSETQ. The CDR3 runs 16 residues. CDR3 loop: CASSRQGSMDNSPLHF. The CDR3 coding sequence is TGCGCCAGCAGCCGACAGGGGTCGATGGATAATTCACCCCTCCACTTT.

The chain has TRBV7-2 and TRBJ2-5; TRBD2 is a possible D gene (6 bases). V lost 5 bases and J 1 base, leaving 11 bases between the germline ends. Germline CDR1 is SGHTA and CDR2 is FQGNSA. The CDR3 spans 14 residues. The chain's CDR3 is CASSAGPLQETQYF. The DNA for the CDR3 is TGTGCCAGCAGCGCGGGACCTCTCCAAGAGACCCAGTACTTC.